In this sample, the clone carrying this T cell receptor (beta chain) turned up a few times. Its antigen is unidentified. The data derive from a study of blood T cells in healthy people across ages. Study context: Per two T cells, about one barcoded beta molecule was captured through template switching. Study observations and caveats: Diversity was estimated from one million T cells, and these estimates were considered underestimates.

Then a second PCR, running roughly 7 to 12 cycles, was carried out with a sample-barcoded 5' primer and a J-beta primer mix. CDR3-containing paired-end reads numbered at least 2.5 million in each sample. TCRdb fed the 5' RACE reads into MiXCR, producing one record per CDR3 protein. The sample gives fewer than 2,000,000 distinct CDR3 sequences, about 31% of which show up once; about 11% is in the top ten. The CDR3 is 15 amino acids. Germline V gene data show CDR1 as MNHEY and CDR2 as SMNVEV (reference sequence). The V and J ends lost 5 bases and 3 bases, in that order; junction bases with no gene match: 7.

The receptor's source is a woman in her twenties or thirties in good health. J is TRBJ2-1 and V is TRBV27, with 7 bases fitting TRBD2. Sequencing input: blood. In nucleotides, the CDR3 is TGTGCCAGCAGTCCGAGGACTAGTCACTACAATGAGCAGTTCTTC. Translation: CASSPRTSHYNEQFF.